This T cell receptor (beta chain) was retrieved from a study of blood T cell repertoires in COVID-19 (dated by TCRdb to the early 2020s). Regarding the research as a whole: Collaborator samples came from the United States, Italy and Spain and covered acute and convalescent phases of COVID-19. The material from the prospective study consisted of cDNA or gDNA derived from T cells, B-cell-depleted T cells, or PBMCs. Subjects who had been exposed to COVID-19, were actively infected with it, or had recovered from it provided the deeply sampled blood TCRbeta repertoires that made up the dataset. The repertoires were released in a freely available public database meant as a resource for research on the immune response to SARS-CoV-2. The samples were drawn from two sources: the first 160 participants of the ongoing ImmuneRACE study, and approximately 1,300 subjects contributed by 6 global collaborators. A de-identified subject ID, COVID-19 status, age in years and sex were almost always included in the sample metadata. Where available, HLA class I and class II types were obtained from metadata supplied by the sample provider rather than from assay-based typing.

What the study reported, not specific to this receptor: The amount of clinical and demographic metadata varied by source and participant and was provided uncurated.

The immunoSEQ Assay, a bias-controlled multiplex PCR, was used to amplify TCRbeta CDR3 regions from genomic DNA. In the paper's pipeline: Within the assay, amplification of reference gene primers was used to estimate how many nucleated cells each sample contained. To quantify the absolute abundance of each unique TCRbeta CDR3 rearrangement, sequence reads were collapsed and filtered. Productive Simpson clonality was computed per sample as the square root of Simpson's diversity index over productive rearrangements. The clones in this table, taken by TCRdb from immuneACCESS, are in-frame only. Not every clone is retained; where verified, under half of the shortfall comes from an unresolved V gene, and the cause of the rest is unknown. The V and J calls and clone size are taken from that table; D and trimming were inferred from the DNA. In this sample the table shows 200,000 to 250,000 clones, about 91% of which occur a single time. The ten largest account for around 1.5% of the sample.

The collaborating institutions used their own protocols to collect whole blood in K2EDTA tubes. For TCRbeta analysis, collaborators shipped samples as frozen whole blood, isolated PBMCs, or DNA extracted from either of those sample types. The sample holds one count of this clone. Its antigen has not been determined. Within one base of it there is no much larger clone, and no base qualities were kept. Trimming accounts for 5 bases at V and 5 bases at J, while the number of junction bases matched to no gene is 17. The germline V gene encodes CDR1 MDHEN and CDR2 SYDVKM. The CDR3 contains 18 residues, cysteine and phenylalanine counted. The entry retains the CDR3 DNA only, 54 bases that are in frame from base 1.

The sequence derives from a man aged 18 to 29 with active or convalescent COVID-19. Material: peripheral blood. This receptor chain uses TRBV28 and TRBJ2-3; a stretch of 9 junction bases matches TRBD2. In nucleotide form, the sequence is TGTGCCAGCAGTCCCGCCTCTTGGCGGGAGGGGAAGGGAGATACGCAGTATTTT. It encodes CASSPASWREGKGDTQYF.